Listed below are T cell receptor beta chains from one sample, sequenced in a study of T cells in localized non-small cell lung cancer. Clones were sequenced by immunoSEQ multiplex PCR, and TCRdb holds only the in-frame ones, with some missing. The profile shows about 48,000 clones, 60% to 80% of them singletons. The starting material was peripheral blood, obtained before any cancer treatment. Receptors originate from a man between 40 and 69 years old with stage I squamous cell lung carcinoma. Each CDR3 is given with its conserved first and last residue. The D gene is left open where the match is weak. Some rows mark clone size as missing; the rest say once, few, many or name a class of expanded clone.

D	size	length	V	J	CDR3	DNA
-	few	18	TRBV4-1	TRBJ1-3	CASSQRRQNKLSGNTIYF	TGCGCCAGCAGCCAACGCCGGCAGAATAAACTCTCTGGAAACACCATATATTTT
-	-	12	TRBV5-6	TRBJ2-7	CASSPGTYEQYF	TGTGCCAGCAGCCCAGGCACCTACGAGCAGTACTTC
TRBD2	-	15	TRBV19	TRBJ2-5	CASSIGAGGQETQYF	TGTGCCAGTAGTATTGGAGCGGGGGGACAAGAGACCCAGTACTTC
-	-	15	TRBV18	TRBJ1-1	CASSLVGDGNTEAFF	TGTGCCAGCTCACTCGTTGGAGACGGGAACACTGAAGCTTTCTTT
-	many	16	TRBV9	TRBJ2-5	CASSVEGSGRQETQYF	TGTGCCAGCAGCGTAGAGGGTAGCGGCCGCCAAGAGACCCAGTACTTC
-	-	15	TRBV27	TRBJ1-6	CASSLSTGADSPLHF	TGTGCCAGCAGTTTGTCCACCGGGGCCGATTCACCCCTCCACTTT
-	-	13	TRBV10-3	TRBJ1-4	CAISEATNEKLFF	TGTGCCATCAGTGAGGCAACTAATGAAAAACTGTTTTTT
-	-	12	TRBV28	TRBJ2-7	CASSPQRYEQYF	TGTGCCAGCAGTCCTCAAAGGTACGAGCAGTACTTC
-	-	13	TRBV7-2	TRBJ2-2	CASKTGNTGELFF	TGTGCCAGCAAGACCGGGAACACCGGGGAGCTGTTTTTT
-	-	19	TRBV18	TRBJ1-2	CASSILRRGPKPSDYGYTF	TGTGCCAGCTCAATCTTGCGGAGGGGACCAAAACCTTCTGACTATGGCTACACCTTC
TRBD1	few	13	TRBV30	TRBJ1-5	CAWSVQGNQPQHF	TGTGCCTGGAGTGTACAGGGGAATCAGCCCCAGCATTTT
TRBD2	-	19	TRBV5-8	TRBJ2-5	CASSLEPSGGAGWRETQYF	TGTGCCAGCAGCTTGGAGCCTAGCGGGGGGGCGGGATGGAGAGAGACCCAGTACTTC
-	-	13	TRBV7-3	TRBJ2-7	CASSLNGGYEQYF	TGTGCCAGCAGCTTAAATGGCGGCTACGAGCAGTACTTC
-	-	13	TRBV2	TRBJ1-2	CASLVAANYGYTF	TGTGCCAGCTTGGTCGCAGCTAACTATGGCTACACCTTC
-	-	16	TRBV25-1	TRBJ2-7	CASSADLLAFSYEQYF	TGTGCCAGCAGTGCCGACCTGCTAGCCTTTTCCTACGAGCAGTACTTC
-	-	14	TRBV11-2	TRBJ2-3	CASSLRAGTDTQYF	TGTGCCAGCAGCTTACGGGCAGGCACAGATACGCAGTATTTT
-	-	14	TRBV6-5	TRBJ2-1	CASNSLMDVGEQFF	TGTGCCAGCAATTCCCTTATGGATGTGGGTGAGCAGTTCTTC
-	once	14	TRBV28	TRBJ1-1	CASSSAGRRTEAFF	TGTGCCAGCAGTTCGGCAGGGCGGAGGACTGAAGCTTTCTTT
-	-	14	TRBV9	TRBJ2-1	CASSVDWTSNEQFF	TGTGCCAGCAGCGTAGATTGGACCAGCAATGAGCAGTTCTTC
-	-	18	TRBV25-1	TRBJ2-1	CASSDPGAWTYLGNEQFF	TGTGCCAGCAGTGACCCAGGGGCATGGACCTATCTGGGGAATGAGCAGTTCTTC
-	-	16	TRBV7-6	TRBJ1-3	CASSLGAARGGNTIYF	TGTGCCAGCAGCTTAGGGGCAGCGAGGGGTGGAAACACCATATATTTT
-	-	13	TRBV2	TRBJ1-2	CASTSWAGYGYTF	TGTGCCAGCACCTCATGGGCAGGCTATGGCTACACCTTC
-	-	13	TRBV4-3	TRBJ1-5	CASSQDGRQPQHF	TGCGCCAGCAGCCAAGATGGGCGTCAGCCCCAGCATTTT
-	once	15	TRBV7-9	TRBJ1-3	CASSLADSSGNTIYF	TGTGCCAGCAGCTTAGCGGACAGCTCTGGAAACACCATATATTTT
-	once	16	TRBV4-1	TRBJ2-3	CASSHYRNPSTDTQYF	TGCGCCAGCAGCCACTACAGAAACCCTAGCACAGATACGCAGTATTTT
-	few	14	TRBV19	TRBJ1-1	CASSITPRRTEAFF	TGTGCCAGTAGTATCACACCCCGCCGTACTGAAGCTTTCTTT
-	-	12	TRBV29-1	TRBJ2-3	CSVESSTDTQYF	TGCAGCGTTGAATCTAGCACAGATACGCAGTATTTT
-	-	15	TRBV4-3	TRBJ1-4	CASSQGLTNNEKLFF	TGCGCCAGCAGCCAGGGACTGACCAATAATGAAAAACTGTTTTTT
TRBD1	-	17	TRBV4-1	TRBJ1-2	CASSQEGTGTTRYGYTF	TGCGCCAGCAGCCAAGAGGGGACAGGTACTACCCGCTATGGCTACACCTTC
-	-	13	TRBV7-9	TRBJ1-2	CASSPQGNHGYTF	TGTGCCAGCAGCCCCCAGGGTAATCATGGCTACACCTTC
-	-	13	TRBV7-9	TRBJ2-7	CASSLVQGAYKYF	TGTGCCAGCAGCTTAGTGCAGGGTGCTTATAAGTACTTC
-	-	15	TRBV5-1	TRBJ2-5	CASSRGAVGEETQYF	TGCGCCAGCAGCCGAGGGGCAGTCGGGGAGGAGACCCAGTACTTC
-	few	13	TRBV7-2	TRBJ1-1	CASSRDSPTEAFF	TGTGCCAGCAGCCGGGACTCCCCCACTGAAGCTTTCTTT
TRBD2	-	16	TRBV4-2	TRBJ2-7	CASSQEGTSLFYEQYF	TGTGCCAGCAGCCAAGAAGGGACTAGCTTATTTTACGAGCAGTACTTC
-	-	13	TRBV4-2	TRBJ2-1	CASSQVPGAEQFF	TGTGCCAGCAGCCAAGTCCCGGGGGCCGAGCAGTTCTTC
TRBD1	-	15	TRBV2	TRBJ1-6	CASSEMGTVGSPLHF	TGTGCCAGCAGTGAAATGGGGACAGTGGGCTCACCCCTCCACTTT
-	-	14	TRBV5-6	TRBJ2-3	CASSWTQGTDTQYF	TGTGCCAGCAGCTGGACACAGGGCACAGATACGCAGTATTTT
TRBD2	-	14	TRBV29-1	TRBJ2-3	CSVEGGGWPDTQYF	TGCAGCGTTGAAGGCGGGGGGTGGCCAGATACGCAGTATTTT
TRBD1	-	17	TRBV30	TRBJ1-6	CAWSAHPTGTENSPLHF	TGTGCCTGGAGTGCCCACCCTACCGGGACAGAAAATTCACCCCTCCACTTT
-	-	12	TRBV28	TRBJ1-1	CASGGYSTEAFF	TGTGCCAGCGGGGGTTATAGCACTGAAGCTTTCTTT
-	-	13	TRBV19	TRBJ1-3	CASRRFSGNTIYF	TGTGCCAGTAGACGTTTCTCTGGAAACACCATATATTTT
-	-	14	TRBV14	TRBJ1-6	CASSHAPGRSPLHF	TGTGCCAGCAGCCATGCACCAGGGCGTTCACCCCTCCACTTT
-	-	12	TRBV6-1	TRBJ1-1	CAARWGETEAFF	TGTGCCGCCCGGTGGGGGGAGACTGAAGCTTTCTTT
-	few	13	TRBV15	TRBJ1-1	CATSMRLNTEAFF	TGTGCCACCAGCATGAGACTGAACACTGAAGCTTTCTTT
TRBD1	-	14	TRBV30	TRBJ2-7	CAWNWGQGASEQYF	TGTGCCTGGAATTGGGGACAGGGGGCAAGCGAGCAGTACTTC